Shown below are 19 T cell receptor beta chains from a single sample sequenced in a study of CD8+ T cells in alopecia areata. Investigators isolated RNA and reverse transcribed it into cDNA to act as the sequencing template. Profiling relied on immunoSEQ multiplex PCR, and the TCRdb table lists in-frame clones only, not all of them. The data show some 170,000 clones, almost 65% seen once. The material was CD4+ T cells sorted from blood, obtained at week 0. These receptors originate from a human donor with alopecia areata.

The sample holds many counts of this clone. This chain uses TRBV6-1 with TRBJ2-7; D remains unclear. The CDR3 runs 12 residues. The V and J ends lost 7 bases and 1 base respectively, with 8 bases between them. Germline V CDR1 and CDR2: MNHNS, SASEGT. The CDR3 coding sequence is TGTGCCAGCAAAGGGCAGTCCTACGAGCAGTACTTC. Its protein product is CASKGQSYEQYF.

CDR3 in DNA: TGTGCCAGCTCATCCGGACAGGGGCCTAGCCAGCCCCAGCATTTT. Translated, it gives CASSSGQGPSQPQHF. This chain links TRBV18 with TRBJ1-5; TRBD1 aligns across 9 bases. CDR1 and CDR2 from the germline V gene are KGHSH and LQKENI. V was pared by 5 bases and J by 7 bases, with 9 bases of the junction left unmatched. CDR3 size: 15 residues.

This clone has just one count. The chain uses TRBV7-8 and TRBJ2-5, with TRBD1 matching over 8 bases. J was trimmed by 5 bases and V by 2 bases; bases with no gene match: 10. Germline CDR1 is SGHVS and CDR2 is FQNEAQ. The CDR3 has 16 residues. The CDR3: CASSLTVAGGRETQYF. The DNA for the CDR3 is TGTGCCAGCAGCTTAACAGTGGCAGGGGGCCGGGAGACCCAGTACTTC.

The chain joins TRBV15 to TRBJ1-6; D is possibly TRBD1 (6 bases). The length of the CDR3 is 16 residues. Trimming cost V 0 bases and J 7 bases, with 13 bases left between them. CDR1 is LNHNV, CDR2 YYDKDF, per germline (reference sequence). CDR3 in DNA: TGTGCCACCAGCAGAGACAGGATTGACAGGAATTCACCCCTCCACTTT. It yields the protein CATSRDRIDRNSPLHF.

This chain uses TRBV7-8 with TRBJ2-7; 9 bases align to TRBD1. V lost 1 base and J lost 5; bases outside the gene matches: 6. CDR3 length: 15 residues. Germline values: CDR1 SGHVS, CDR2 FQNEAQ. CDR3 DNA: TGTGCCAGCAGCTTAGAGGGACAGGGTTACCACGAGCAGTACTTC. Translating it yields CASSLEGQGYHEQYF.

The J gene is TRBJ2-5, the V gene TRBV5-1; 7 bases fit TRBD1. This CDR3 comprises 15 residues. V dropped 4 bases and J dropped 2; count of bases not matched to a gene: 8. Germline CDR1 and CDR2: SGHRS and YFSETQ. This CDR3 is CASSPLGQNQETQYF. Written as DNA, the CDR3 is TGCGCCAGCAGCCCCTTGGGACAGAATCAAGAGACCCAGTACTTC.

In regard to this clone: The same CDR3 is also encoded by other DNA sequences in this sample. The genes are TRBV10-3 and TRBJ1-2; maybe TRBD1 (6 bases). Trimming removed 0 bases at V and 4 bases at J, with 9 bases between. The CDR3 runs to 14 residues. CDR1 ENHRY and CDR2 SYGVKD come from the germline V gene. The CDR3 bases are TGTGCCATCAGTGAGTCGGACAGAGGCTATGGCTACACCTTC. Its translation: CAISESDRGYGYTF.

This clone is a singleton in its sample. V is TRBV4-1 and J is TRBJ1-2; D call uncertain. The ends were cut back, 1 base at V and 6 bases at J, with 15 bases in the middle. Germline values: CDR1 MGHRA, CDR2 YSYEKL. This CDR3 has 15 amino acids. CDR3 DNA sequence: TGCGCCAGCAGCCAAGTGGCGTCGGTTGGGGATGGCTACACCTTC. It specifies CASSQVASVGDGYTF.

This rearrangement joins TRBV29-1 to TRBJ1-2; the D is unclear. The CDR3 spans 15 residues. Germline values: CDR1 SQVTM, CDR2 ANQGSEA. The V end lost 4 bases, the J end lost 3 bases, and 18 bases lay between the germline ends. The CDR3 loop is CSVAKDGSSYYGYTF. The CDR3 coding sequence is TGCAGCGTTGCGAAGGACGGGTCGTCATACTATGGCTACACCTTC.

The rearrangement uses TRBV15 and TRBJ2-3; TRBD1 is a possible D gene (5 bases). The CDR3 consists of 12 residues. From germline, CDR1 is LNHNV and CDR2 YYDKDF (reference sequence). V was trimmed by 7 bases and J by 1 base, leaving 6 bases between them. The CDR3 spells CATTTGTDTQYF. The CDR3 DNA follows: TGTGCCACCACGACAGGCACAGATACGCAGTATTTT.

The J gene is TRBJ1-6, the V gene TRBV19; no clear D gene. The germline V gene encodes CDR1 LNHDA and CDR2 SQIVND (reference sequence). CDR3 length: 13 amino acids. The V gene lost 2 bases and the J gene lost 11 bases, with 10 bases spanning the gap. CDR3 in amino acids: CASSIRQIPPLHF. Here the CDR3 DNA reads TGTGCCAGTAGTATACGGCAGATCCCACCCCTCCACTTT. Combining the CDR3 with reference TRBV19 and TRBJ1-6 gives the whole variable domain DGGITQSPKYLFRKEGQNVTLSCEQNLNHDAMYWYRQDPGQGLRLIYYSQIVNDFQKGDIAEGYSVSREKKESFPLTVTSAQKNPTAFYLCASSIRQIPPLHFGNGTRLTVT.

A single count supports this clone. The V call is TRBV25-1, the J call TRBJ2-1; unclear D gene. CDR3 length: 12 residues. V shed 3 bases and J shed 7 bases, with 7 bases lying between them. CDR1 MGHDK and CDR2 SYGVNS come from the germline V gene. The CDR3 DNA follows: TGTGCCAGCAGTGATCCTAGGAATGAGCAGTTCTTC. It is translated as CASSDPRNEQFF.

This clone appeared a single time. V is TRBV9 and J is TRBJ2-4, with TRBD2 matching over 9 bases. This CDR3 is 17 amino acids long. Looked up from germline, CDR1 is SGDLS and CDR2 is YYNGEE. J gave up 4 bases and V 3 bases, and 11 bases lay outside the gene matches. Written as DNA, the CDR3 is TGTGCCAGCAGCGACACCACCGGGACTAGCTTGAAAAACATTCAGTACTTC. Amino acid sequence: CASSDTTGTSLKNIQYF.

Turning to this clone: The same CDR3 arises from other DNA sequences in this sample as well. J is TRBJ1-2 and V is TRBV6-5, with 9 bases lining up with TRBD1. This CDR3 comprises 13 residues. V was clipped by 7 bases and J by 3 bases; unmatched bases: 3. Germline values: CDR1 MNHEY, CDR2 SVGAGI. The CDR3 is CASKGTGHYGYTF. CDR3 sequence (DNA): TGTGCCAGCAAAGGGACAGGGCACTATGGCTACACCTTC.

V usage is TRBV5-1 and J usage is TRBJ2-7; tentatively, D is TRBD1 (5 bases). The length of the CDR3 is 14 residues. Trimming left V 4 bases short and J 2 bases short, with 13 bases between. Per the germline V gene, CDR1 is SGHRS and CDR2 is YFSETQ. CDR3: CASSLRTPTYEQYF. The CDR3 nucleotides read TGCGCCAGCAGCCTTAGGACACCAACCTACGAGCAGTACTTC.

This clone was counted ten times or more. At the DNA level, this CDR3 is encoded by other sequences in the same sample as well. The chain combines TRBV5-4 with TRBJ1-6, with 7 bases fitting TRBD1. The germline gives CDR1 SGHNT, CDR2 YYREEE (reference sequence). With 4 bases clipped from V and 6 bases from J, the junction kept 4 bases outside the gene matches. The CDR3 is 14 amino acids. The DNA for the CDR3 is TGTGCCAGCAGCCCCGGACAGGCTAATTCACCCCTCCACTTT. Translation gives CASSPGQANSPLHF. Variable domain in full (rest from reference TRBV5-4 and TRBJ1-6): ETGVTQSPTHLIKTRGQQVTLRCSSQSGHNTVSWYQQALGQGPQFIFQYYREEENGRGNFPPRFSGLQFPNYSSELNVNALELDDSALYLCASSPGQANSPLHFGNGTRLTVT.

The CDR3 protein is CASNTDRGGTDTQYF. The CDR3, as DNA: TGTGCCTCGAACACGGACAGGGGAGGGACAGATACGCAGTATTTT. The chain uses TRBV30 and TRBJ2-3; 9 bases line up with TRBD1. J was trimmed by 3 bases and V by 7 bases; bases with no gene match: 11. The CDR3 spans 15 residues. Germline CDR1 is GTSNPN and CDR2 is SVGIG (reference sequence).

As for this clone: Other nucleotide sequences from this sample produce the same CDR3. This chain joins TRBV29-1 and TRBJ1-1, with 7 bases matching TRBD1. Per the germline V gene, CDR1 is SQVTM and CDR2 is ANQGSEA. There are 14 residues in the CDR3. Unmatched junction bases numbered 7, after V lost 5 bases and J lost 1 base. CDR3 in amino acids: CSVLSGTANTEAFF. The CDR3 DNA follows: TGCAGCGTTCTCTCAGGGACAGCGAACACTGAAGCTTTCTTT.

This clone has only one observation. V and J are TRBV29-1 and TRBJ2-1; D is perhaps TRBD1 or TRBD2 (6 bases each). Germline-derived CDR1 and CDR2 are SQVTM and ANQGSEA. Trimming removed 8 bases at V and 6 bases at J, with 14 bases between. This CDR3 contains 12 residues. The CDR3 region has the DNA TGCAGCCTAGCTAGGGGGGCCAATGAGCAGTTCTTC. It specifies CSLARGANEQFF.